The next 25 T cell receptor beta chains were all read from a single sample in a study of cytomegalovirus exposure and HLA in healthy donors. The PCR ran on 60 Vbeta and 13 Jbeta primers. Here immunoSEQ multiplex PCR was the method, and the copy in TCRdb shows in-frame clones only, minus some. The sample records about 250,000 clones, about 75% being singletons. Sequenced sample: PBMCs. These receptors were collected from a female donor in good health and CMV-seronegative.

This CDR3 is CASSALAVQPQHF. The CDR3 nucleotides are TGTGCCAGCAGTGCGCTGGCGGTTCAGCCCCAGCATTTT. The V call is TRBV2, the J call TRBJ1-5; D is unclear. V was clipped by 4 bases and J by 6 bases, with 10 bases between them. The CDR3 sequence is 13 residues long. Germline lookup yields CDR1 SNHLY and CDR2 FYNNEI.

The rearrangement joins TRBV2 to TRBJ2-7, with TRBD2 matching 9 bases. Germline V gene sequence: CDR1 SNHLY, CDR2 FYNNEI. The CDR3 spans 13 residues. J was trimmed by 1 base and V by 10 bases; bases with no gene match: 5. CDR3 region: CAILLAGSYEQYF. In DNA, the CDR3 is TGTGCCATCCTGCTAGCGGGGTCCTACGAGCAGTACTTC.

The V gene is TRBV15, the J gene TRBJ2-7, with 7 bases aligning to TRBD2. CDR1 is LNHNV and CDR2 is YYDKDF in the germline V gene (reference sequence). Losses at the gene ends were 4 bases for V and 2 bases for J; bases not matched to a gene: 14. The CDR3 is made up of 17 amino acids. The DNA of the CDR3 is TGTGCCACCAGCACCAACTTGGGGGGGAGGGCTGCCTACGAGCAGTACTTC. Its translation: CATSTNLGGRAAYEQYF.

This chain connects TRBV2 to TRBJ2-7; 10 bases are a match to TRBD2. Germline trimming cut 8 bases from V and 7 bases from J; bases unmatched to any gene: 5. This CDR3 is built from 12 residues. Per germline, CDR1 SNHLY and CDR2 FYNNEI. DNA for the CDR3: TGTGCCAGCCCTAGCGGGAGAGGTGAGCAGTACTTC. Encoded protein: CASPSGRGEQYF. The whole variable domain, remainder taken from reference TRBV2 and TRBJ2-7, is EPEVTQTPSHQVTQMGQEVILRCVPISNHLYFYWYRQILGQKVEFLVSFYNNEISEKSEIFDDQFSVERPDGSNFTLKIRSTKLEDSAMYFCASPSGRGEQYFGPGTRLTVT.

This chain links TRBV5-1 with TRBJ2-5, with D perhaps TRBD2 (7 bases). The J call is uncertain, as TRBJ2-7 better fits the DNA end. CDR3 size: 14 residues. Germline V gene lookup returns CDR1 SGHRS and CDR2 YFSETQ. As DNA, the CDR3 is TGCGCCAGCAGCTTGGGCGGGGGCTGGGACGAGCAGTACTTC. Translation: CASSLGGGWDEQYF.

The chain combines TRBV5-1 with TRBJ2-7, with D possibly being TRBD2 (6 bases). Germline V gene data show CDR1 as SGHRS and CDR2 as YFSETQ. The CDR3 runs 16 residues. Trimming cost V 0 bases and J 1 base, with 14 bases left between them. CDR3 residues: CASSLGGEAPSYEQYF. In nucleotides, the CDR3 is TGCGCCAGCAGCTTGGGGGGGGAGGCGCCGTCCTACGAGCAGTACTTC.

A single count supports this clone. Distinct nucleotide sequences in the sample also encode this CDR3. Here the CDR3 DNA reads TGTGCCTGGAGAGGGGACACCCTAAACACTGAAGCTTTCTTT. Encoded protein: CAWRGDTLNTEAFF. This rearrangement joins TRBV30 to TRBJ1-1; the D gene is possibly TRBD1 (6 bases). The germline CDR1 and CDR2 sequences are GTSNPN and SVGIG (reference sequence). This CDR3 spans 14 amino acids. With 3 bases removed from V and 2 bases from J, the gap between germline ends came to 13 bases.

CDR3 bases: TGTGCCAGCAGTGAAGCCAGGGGGGCGCGAGGTCAGCCCCAGCATTTT. Translation gives CASSEARGARGQPQHF. The rearrangement joins TRBV2 to TRBJ1-5; 7 positions agree with TRBD1. The length of the CDR3 is 16 residues. Germline V gene sequence: CDR1 SNHLY, CDR2 FYNNEI. With V trimmed by 0 bases and J by 6 bases, 8 bases remained unmatched. The full variable domain, completed using reference TRBV2 and TRBJ1-5, is EPEVTQTPSHQVTQMGQEVILRCVPISNHLYFYWYRQILGQKVEFLVSFYNNEISEKSEIFDDQFSVERPDGSNFTLKIRSTKLEDSAMYFCASSEARGARGQPQHFGDGTRLSIL.

V and J are TRBV4-1 and TRBJ1-1; 9 positions match TRBD1. CDR1 and CDR2 from the germline V gene are MGHRA and YSYEKL. The CDR3 totals 16 residues. J was trimmed by 0 bases and V by 1 base; bases with no gene match: 3. The CDR3 coding sequence is TGCGCCAGCAGCCAAGGGACAGGGGACATGAACACTGAAGCTTTCTTT. This sequence encodes CASSQGTGDMNTEAFF.

The J gene is TRBJ2-5, the V gene TRBV30; 14 nucleotides align to TRBD2. Germline V lookup: CDR1 GTSNPN, CDR2 SVGIG (reference sequence). The CDR3 has 16 residues. J was trimmed by 5 bases and V by 2 bases; bases with no gene match: 7. CDR3 amino acids: CAWSLTSGRARETQYF. The CDR3 nucleotides are TGTGCCTGGAGTCTGACTAGCGGGAGGGCCCGGGAGACCCAGTACTTC.

The chain employs TRBV9 and TRBJ1-2; D unresolved. The CDR3 runs to 13 residues. V lost 4 bases to trimming and J lost 6 bases, with 13 bases between them. Germline loops: CDR1 SGDLS, CDR2 YYNGEE. The CDR3 bases are TGTGCCAGCAGCCGGAGGGATACCGATGGCTACACCTTC. Translated, it gives CASSRRDTDGYTF.

The V and J genes are TRBV30 and TRBJ2-1, with 8 bases matching TRBD1. Trimming cost V 0 bases and J 0 bases; bases outside gene matches: 7. From germline, CDR1 is GTSNPN and CDR2 SVGIG (reference sequence). The CDR3 runs 17 residues. CDR3: CAWSVPTGAFSYNEQFF. The CDR3 coding sequence is TGTGCCTGGAGTGTCCCGACAGGGGCGTTCTCCTACAATGAGCAGTTCTTC.

J is TRBJ2-1 and V is TRBV5-1; TRBD2 might be the D (6 bases). Per the germline V gene, CDR1 is SGHRS and CDR2 is YFSETQ. Trimming pared 3 bases from V and 10 bases from J, leaving 20 bases between. CDR3 length: 15 residues. The CDR3 region is CASSSPGDFPWEQFF. CDR3 nucleotides: TGCGCCAGCAGCTCCCCCGGGGACTTCCCCTGGGAGCAGTTCTTC. Looking up the rest from reference TRBV5-1 and TRBJ2-1 gives the full variable domain: KAGVTQTPRYLIKTRGQQVTLSCSPISGHRSVSWYQQTPGQGLQFLFEYFSETQRNKGNFPGRFSGRQFSNSRSEMNVSTLELGDSALYLCASSSPGDFPWEQFFGPGTRLTVL.

This rearrangement joins TRBV2 to TRBJ1-1, with a tentative D call TRBD1 (5 bases). The V end lost 11 bases, the J end lost 1 base, and 17 bases lay between the germline ends. CDR1 is SNHLY, CDR2 FYNNEI, per germline. The CDR3 runs 14 residues. The CDR3 protein is CAGQRGGANTEAFF. DNA of the CDR3: TGTGCCGGCCAAAGGGGCGGTGCGAACACTGAAGCTTTCTTT.

There are a few counts of this clone. The gene calls are TRBV25-1 and TRBJ2-2, with D perhaps TRBD2 (6 bases). The germline gives CDR1 MGHDK, CDR2 SYGVNS. This CDR3 is 15 amino acids long. V was trimmed by 5 bases and J by 0 bases, leaving 10 bases between them. The CDR3 region has the DNA TGTGCCAGCAGTCGCCGGGAGCCGAACACCGGGGAGCTGTTTTTT. Protein product: CASSRREPNTGELFF.

This sequence joins TRBV27 and TRBJ2-7; TRBD2 aligns across 8 bases. Per germline, CDR1 MNHEY and CDR2 SMNVEV (reference sequence). This CDR3 comprises 15 residues. J lost 6 bases, V lost 4 bases, and 11 bases had no gene match. DNA for the CDR3: TGTGCCAGCAGTTCCACGGGACTAGGGAATTTCGAGCAGTACTTC. Its protein is CASSSTGLGNFEQYF.

The rearrangement joins TRBV7-8 to TRBJ2-5; 10 bases agree with TRBD1. CDR1 and CDR2 (germline): SGHVS, FQNEAQ. V was clipped by 5 bases and J by 5 bases; unmatched bases: 17. There are 18 residues in the CDR3. The CDR3 protein is CASSNIRLGQGQTETQYF. CDR3 sequence (DNA): TGTGCCAGCAGCAATATTAGGTTGGGACAGGGGCAGACGGAGACCCAGTACTTC.

CDR3 in amino acids: CASHRGDGYTF. CDR3 sequence (DNA): TGTGCCAGCCACAGGGGAGATGGCTACACCTTC. V usage is TRBV6-6 and J usage is TRBJ1-2, with 7 bases matching TRBD1. The V segment lost 8 bases and the J segment 6 bases; nucleotides outside the gene matches: 3. The CDR3 totals 11 residues. CDR1 is MNHNY, CDR2 SVGAGI, per germline (reference sequence).

V usage is TRBV6-5 and J usage is TRBJ2-1; a possible D gene is TRBD2 (5 bases). Germline CDR1 reads MNHEY; CDR2 reads SVGAGI. The CDR3 totals 11 residues. The V end was cut by 6 bases, the J end by 8 bases, with 8 bases between. The CDR3 sequence: CASSTRHEQFF. CDR3 nucleotides: TGTGCCAGCAGCACTAGGCATGAGCAGTTCTTC.

The chain couples TRBV2 to TRBJ2-5; 7 positions match TRBD1. The length of the CDR3 is 13 residues. The germline CDR1 and CDR2 sequences are SNHLY and FYNNEI. Trimming at V came to 4 bases and at J to 1 base, leaving 0 bases not matched to a gene. This CDR3 reads CASSGDSQETQYF. CDR3 sequence (DNA): TGTGCCAGCAGTGGGGACAGCCAAGAGACCCAGTACTTC. Complete variable domain (other parts from reference TRBV2 and TRBJ2-5): EPEVTQTPSHQVTQMGQEVILRCVPISNHLYFYWYRQILGQKVEFLVSFYNNEISEKSEIFDDQFSVERPDGSNFTLKIRSTKLEDSAMYFCASSGDSQETQYFGPGTRLLVL.

This chain joins TRBV4-2 and TRBJ1-1; 7 bases are shared with TRBD1. J gave up 1 base and V 4 bases, and 6 bases lay outside the gene matches. Germline lookup yields CDR1 LGHNA and CDR2 YNFKEQ. The CDR3 consists of 15 residues. The CDR3, as DNA: TGTGCCAGCAGCCCACTAGACAGGGCGAACACTGAAGCTTTCTTT. Encoded protein: CASSPLDRANTEAFF.

The chain uses TRBV4-1 and TRBJ2-3, with a possible D match to TRBD1 (6 bases). The germline V gene has CDR1 MGHRA and CDR2 YSYEKL. The CDR3 is 16 amino acids. Trimming cost V 0 bases and J 7 bases, with 17 bases left between them. CDR3 in DNA: TGCGCCAGCAGCCAAGATGGCGGCAGGGGACCGTATACGCAGTATTTT. Residues: CASSQDGGRGPYTQYF.

V usage is TRBV5-1 and J usage is TRBJ2-2; 8 bases line up with TRBD1. The ends lost 3 bases at V and 3 bases at J; junction bases unmatched: 1. Germline CDR1 reads SGHRS; CDR2 reads YFSETQ. The CDR3 consists of 14 residues. CDR3 in amino acids: CASSSGQDTGELFF. The CDR3 DNA sequence: TGCGCCAGCAGCTCGGGACAGGACACCGGGGAGCTGTTTTTT.

The V and J genes are TRBV9 and TRBJ2-1; the D gene is possibly TRBD2 (6 bases). V was shortened by 1 base and J by 4 bases, with 18 bases between the two germline ends. This CDR3 region has 17 residues. Germline lookup yields CDR1 SGDLS and CDR2 YYNGEE. CDR3 coding DNA: TGTGCCAGCAGCGTACGTGTAGGGCGGGACCCTTACAATGAGCAGTTCTTC. Amino acid sequence: CASSVRVGRDPYNEQFF.

The chain carries TRBV7-3 and TRBJ2-3; TRBD1 is a possible D gene (5 bases). The ends were cut back, 5 bases at V and 3 bases at J, with 21 bases in the middle. The CDR3 totals 17 residues. CDR1 and CDR2 (germline): SGHTA, FQGTGA. The CDR3: CASSPEVTERMTDTQYF. CDR3 sequence (DNA): TGTGCCAGCAGCCCTGAGGTGACAGAGAGGATGACAGATACGCAGTATTTT.